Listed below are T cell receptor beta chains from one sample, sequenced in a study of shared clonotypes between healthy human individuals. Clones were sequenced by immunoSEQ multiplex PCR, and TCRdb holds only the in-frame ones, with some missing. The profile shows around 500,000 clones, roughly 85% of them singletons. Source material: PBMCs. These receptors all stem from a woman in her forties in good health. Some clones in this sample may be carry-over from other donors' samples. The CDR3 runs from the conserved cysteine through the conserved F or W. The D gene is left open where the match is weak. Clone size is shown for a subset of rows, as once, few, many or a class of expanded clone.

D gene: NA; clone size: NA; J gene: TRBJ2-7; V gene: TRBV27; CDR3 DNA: TGTGCCAGCGGTCTAGCGAGATTCAAAGGGGGCCTCGAGCAGTACTTC; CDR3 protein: CASGLARFKGGLEQYF
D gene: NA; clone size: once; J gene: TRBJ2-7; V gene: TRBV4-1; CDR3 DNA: TGCGCCAGCGGACCGACTAGTAGCTCCTACGAGCAGTACTTC; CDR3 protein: CASGPTSSSYEQYF
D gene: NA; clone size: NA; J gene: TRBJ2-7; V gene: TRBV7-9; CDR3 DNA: TGTGCCAGCAGCCCGCGGACGGGGCTAGGTGGGACCTACGAGCAGTACTTC; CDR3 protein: CASSPRTGLGGTYEQYF
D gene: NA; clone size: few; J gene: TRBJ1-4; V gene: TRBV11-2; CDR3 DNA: TGTGCCAGCAGCTTTCAGTTAGGGGATGAAAAACTGTTTTTT; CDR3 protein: CASSFQLGDEKLFF
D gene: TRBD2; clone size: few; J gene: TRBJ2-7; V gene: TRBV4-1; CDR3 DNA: TGCGCCAGCAGCCGGCTAGCGGATACCTACGAGCAGTACTTC; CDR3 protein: CASSRLADTYEQYF
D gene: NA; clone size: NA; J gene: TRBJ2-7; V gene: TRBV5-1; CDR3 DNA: TGCGCCAGCAGCTTGGATGCGCAGGGGGGCTACGAGCAGTACTTC; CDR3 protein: CASSLDAQGGYEQYF
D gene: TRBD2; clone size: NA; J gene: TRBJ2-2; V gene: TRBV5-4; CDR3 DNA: TGTGCCAGCAGCTTTCCGACTAGCGGGAGAAACACCGGGGAGCTGTTTTTT; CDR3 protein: CASSFPTSGRNTGELFF
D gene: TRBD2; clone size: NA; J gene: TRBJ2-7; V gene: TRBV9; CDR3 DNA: TGTGCCAGCAGCCTCGGCCCAGCGGGAGGATACGAGCAGTACTTC; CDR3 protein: CASSLGPAGGYEQYF
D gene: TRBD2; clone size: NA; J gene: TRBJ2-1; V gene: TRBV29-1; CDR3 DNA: TGCAGCGTTGGGCTAGCGGCGAATGAGCAGTTCTTC; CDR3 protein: CSVGLAANEQFF
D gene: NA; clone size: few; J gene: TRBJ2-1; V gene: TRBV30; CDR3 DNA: TGTGCCTGGAGTGTACCCCGCCTAGATGAGCAGTTCTTC; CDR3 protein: CAWSVPRLDEQFF
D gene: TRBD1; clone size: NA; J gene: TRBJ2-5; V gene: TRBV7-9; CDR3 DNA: TGTGCCAGCAGCACAGCCGGGACAGGGGTGGCGGAGACCCAGTACTTC; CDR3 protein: CASSTAGTGVAETQYF
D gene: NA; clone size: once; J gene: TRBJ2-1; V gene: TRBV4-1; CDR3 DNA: TGCGCCAGCAGCCAAGGATTTAGCTCCTACAATGAGCAGTTCTTC; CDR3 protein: CASSQGFSSYNEQFF
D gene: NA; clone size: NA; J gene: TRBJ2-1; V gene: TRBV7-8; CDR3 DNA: TGTGCCAGCAGCCCGATGACTAGGGGGGGGCATGGGGGGGCGTTCTTC; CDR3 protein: CASSPMTRGGHGGAFF
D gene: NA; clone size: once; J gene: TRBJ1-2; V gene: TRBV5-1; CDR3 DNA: TGCGCCAGCAGCTTGGAGGCCGAGAGCTATGGCTACACCTTC; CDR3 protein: CASSLEAESYGYTF
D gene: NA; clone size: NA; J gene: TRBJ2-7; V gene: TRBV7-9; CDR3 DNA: TGTGCCAGCAGCCCAGAGATTACCTACGAGCAGTACTTC; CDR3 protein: CASSPEITYEQYF
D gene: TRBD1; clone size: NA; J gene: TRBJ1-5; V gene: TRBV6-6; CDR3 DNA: TGTGCCAGCCGTCCCGGGACAGGGGGAAATCAGCCCCAGCATTTT; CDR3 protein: CASRPGTGGNQPQHF
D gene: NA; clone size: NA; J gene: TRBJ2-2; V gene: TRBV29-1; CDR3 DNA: TGCAGCGGTCGGACTTGGTCTAACGGGGAGCTGTTTTTT; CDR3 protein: CSGRTWSNGELFF